This TCR beta chain was retrieved from a study of technical replicates of blood from a few donors. Assay: immunoSEQ multiplex PCR; the TCRdb copy retains only in-frame clones and omits some. This sample carries approximately 82,000 clones, about 91% of them seen once, and the ten largest clones take about 0.4%. This clone was observed once. This CDR3 is built from 15 residues. Germline V lookup: CDR1 SGHRS, CDR2 YFSETQ. The V and J ends lost 0 bases and 4 bases respectively, with 11 bases between them. Sequenced sample: T cells isolated from PBMCs. The TCR was taken from a human donor in good health. Some clones in this sample may be carry-over from other donors' samples. J is TRBJ1-5 and V is TRBV5-1; D not certain. CDR3 sequence: CASSLVGGENQPQHF. The CDR3 DNA follows: TGCGCCAGCAGCTTGGTAGGAGGTGAAAATCAGCCCCAGCATTTT.